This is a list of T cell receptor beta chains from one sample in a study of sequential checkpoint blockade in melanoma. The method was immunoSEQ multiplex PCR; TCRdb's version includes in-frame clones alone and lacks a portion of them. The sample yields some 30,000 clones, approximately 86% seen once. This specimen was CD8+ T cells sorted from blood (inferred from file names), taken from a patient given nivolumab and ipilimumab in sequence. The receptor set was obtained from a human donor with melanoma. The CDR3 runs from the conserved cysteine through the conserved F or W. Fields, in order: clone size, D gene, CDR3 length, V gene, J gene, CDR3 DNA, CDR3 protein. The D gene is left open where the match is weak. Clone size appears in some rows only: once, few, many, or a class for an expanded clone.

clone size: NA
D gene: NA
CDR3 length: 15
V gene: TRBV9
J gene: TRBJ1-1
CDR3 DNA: TGTGCCAGCAGCCCATGGGGGGGTGAGGGGTCTGAAGCTTTCTTT
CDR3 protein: CASSPWGGEGSEAFF

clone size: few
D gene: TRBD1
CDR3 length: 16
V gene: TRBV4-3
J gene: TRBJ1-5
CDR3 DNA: TGCGCCAGCAGCCAAGTAAAGGGGGCGATCTATCAGCCCCAGCATTTT
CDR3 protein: CASSQVKGAIYQPQHF

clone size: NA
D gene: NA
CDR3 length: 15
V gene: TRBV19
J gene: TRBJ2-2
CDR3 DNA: TGTGCCAGTAGTCCCGGGACTTTACTCACCGGGGAGCTGTTTTTT
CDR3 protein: CASSPGTLLTGELFF

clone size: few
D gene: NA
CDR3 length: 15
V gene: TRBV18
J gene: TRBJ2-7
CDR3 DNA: TGTGCCAGCTCACCGACCGAAGGGGCAGGCTACGAGCAGTACTTC
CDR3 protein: CASSPTEGAGYEQYF

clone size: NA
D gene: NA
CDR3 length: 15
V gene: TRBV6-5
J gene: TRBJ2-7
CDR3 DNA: TGTGCCAGCAGTTACTCCGAGCTCCGGGTTTACGAGCAGTACTTC
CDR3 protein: CASSYSELRVYEQYF

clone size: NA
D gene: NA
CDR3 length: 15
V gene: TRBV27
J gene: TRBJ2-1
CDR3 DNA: TGTGCCAGCAGTTTAGTGATCGTTTCTAGCAATGAGCAGTTCTTC
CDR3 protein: CASSLVIVSSNEQFF

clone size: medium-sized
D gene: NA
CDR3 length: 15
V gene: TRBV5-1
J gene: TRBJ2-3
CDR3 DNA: TGCGCCAGCAGTTCAGGGGTAAGGGACACAGATACGCAGTATTTT
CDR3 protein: CASSSGVRDTDTQYF

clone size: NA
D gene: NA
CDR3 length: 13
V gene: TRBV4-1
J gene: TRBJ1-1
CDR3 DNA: TGCGCCAGCAGCGAACAGGGAAACCGTGAAGCTTTCTTT
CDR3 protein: CASSEQGNREAFF

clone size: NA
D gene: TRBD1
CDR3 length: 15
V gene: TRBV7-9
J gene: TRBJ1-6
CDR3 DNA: TGTGCCAGCAGCGAGGGGACAGGGCACAATTCACCCCTCCACTTT
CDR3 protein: CASSEGTGHNSPLHF

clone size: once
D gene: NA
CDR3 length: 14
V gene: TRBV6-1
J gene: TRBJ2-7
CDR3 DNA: TGTGCCAGCAGTCACCGGGACACCCTTTACGAGCAGTACTTC
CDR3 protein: CASSHRDTLYEQYF

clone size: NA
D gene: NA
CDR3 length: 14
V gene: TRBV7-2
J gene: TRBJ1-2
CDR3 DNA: TGTGCCAGCAGCTTAGGGACAGCCATCTATGGCTACACCTTC
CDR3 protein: CASSLGTAIYGYTF